This T cell receptor (beta chain) was retrieved from a study of T cells in Graves' hyperthyroidism and ophthalmopathy. Study-wide results and limits: Most expanded thyroid clonotypes above 0.001 recurred in blood.

Concerning this clonotype itself: Its antigen is as yet unknown.

The CDR3 covers 14 residues. Germline-derived CDR1 and CDR2 are MGHRA and YSYEKL. V lost 3 bases and J lost 8; bases outside the gene matches: 6. TCR beta CDR3 region amplification was performed from RNA transcripts. TCR CDR3 underwent first-round RT-PCR with the HTBI primer set. TCRdb used MiXCR to reprocess the multiplex PCR reads, holding one entry per CDR3 protein. This sample has around 430,000 distinct CDR3 sequences; approximately 15% occur once, and the top ten carry about 30%. The sample consisted of blood. This sequence was found in a woman in her thirties with Graves' hyperthyroidism. The V call is TRBV4-1, the J call TRBJ2-1; 8 nucleotides agree with TRBD1. CDR3 nucleotide sequence: TGCGCCAGCAGCCACAGGACAGGGTTGGATGAGCAGTTCTTC. Translated, it gives CASSHRTGLDEQFF.